This T cell receptor (beta chain) was recovered during a study of cytomegalovirus exposure and HLA in healthy donors. This clone was seen a few times. Trimming pared 3 bases from V and 4 bases from J, leaving 15 bases between. The CDR3 spans 15 residues. The germline V gene has CDR1 MGHRA and CDR2 YSYEKL. Measured with immunoSEQ multiplex PCR; TCRdb has only the in-frame clones, and not every one. The sample holds approximately 170,000 clones; roughly 80% are singletons and the top ten take about a tenth. The chain couples TRBV4-1 to TRBJ1-2; TRBD1 is a possible D gene (5 bases). Sequences were obtained from PBMCs. The clonotype comes from a man aged 25 to 40 in good health and CMV-seropositive. The CDR3 DNA follows: TGCGCCAGCAGCCAGGGGCAGGGTTCTCGCTATGGCTACACCTTC. It yields the protein CASSQGQGSRYGYTF.